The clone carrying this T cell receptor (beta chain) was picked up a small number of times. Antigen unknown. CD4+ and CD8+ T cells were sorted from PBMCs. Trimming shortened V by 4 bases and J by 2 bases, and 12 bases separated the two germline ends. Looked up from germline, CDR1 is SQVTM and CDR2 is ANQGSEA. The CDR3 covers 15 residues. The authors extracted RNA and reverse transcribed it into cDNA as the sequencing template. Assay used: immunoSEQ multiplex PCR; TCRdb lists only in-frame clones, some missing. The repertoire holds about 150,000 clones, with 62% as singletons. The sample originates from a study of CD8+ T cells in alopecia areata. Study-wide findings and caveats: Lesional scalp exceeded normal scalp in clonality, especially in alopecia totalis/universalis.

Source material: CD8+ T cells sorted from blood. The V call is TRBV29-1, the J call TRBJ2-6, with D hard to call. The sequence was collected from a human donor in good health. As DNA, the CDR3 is TGCAGCGTTGTTTCCCGAGGCCCTGGGGCCAACGTCCTGACTTTC. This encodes CSVVSRGPGANVLTF.